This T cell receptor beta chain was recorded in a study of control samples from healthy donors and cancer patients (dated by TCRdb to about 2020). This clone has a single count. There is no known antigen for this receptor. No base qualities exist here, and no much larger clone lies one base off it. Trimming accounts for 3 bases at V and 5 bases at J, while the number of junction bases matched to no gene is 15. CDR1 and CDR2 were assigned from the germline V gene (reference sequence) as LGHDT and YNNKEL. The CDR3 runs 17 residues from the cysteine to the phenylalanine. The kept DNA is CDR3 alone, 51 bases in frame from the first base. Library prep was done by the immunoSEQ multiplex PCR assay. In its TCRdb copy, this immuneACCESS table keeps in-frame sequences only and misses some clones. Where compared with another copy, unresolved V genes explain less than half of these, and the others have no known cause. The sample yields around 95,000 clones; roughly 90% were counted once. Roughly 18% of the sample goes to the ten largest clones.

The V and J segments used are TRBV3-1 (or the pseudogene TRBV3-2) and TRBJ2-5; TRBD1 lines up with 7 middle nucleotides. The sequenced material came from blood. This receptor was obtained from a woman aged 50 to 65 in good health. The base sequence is TGTGCCAGCAGCCAGCTTAAGGGGGCGCTTGTCGGGGAGACCCAGTACTTC. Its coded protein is CASSQLKGALVGETQYF.